The next 13 T cell receptor beta chains were all read from a single sample in a study of PD-1 blockade in classical Hodgkin lymphoma. Clones were read by immunoSEQ multiplex PCR, and TCRdb kept only the in-frame ones, dropping some. The table shows 55,000 to 75,000 clones, with roughly two thirds occurring only once. Every one of the patients relapsed after autologous stem cell transplantation (brentuximab vedotin exposure was variable). Sequencing used peripheral blood mononuclear cells (PBMCs), obtained before the second cycle of nivolumab. The origin of the receptors is a human donor with classical Hodgkin lymphoma.

This chain uses TRBV6-5 with TRBJ1-2; the match to TRBD1 covers 10 bases. The CDR3 runs to 15 residues. V shed 5 bases, J shed 4 bases, and the junction held 7 bases outside the gene matches. Germline assignment: CDR1 MNHEY and CDR2 SVGAGI. The CDR3: CASSNDWTGGYGYTF. The CDR3 coding sequence is TGTGCCAGCAGTAACGACTGGACAGGGGGCTATGGCTACACCTTC.

The V and J genes are TRBV14 and TRBJ1-1; D is unclear. This CDR3 has 13 amino acids. Germline V gene sequence: CDR1 SGHDN, CDR2 FVKESK. The V gene lost 1 base and the J gene lost 8 bases, with 11 bases spanning the gap. The CDR3: CASSQAGLGEAFF. The CDR3 nucleotides are TGTGCCAGCAGCCAAGCGGGTTTAGGGGAAGCTTTCTTT.

This clone was observed once. The V gene is TRBV14, the J gene TRBJ2-5; perhaps TRBD2 as D (6 bases). Germline CDR1 and CDR2: SGHDN and FVKESK. There are 16 residues in the CDR3. The germline V and J ends were trimmed by 3 bases and 6 bases, with 20 bases remaining between them. The CDR3 sequence is CASSQDPLAQRKTQYF. CDR3 DNA: TGTGCCAGCAGCCAGGACCCACTAGCACAAAGAAAGACCCAGTACTTC.

As DNA, the CDR3 is TGTGCCAGTAGTATTGGGACGGTTTGGGCTGAAGCTTTCTTT. It codes for CASSIGTVWAEAFF. The rearrangement uses TRBV19 and TRBJ1-1; D is perhaps TRBD1 (5 bases). CDR1 LNHDA and CDR2 SQIVND come from the germline V gene (reference sequence). The CDR3 loop spans 14 amino acids. V was cut by 3 bases and J by 6 bases, with 14 bases left in between. The full variable domain, rest sourced from reference TRBV19 and TRBJ1-1, is DGGITQSPKYLFRKEGQNVTLSCEQNLNHDAMYWYRQDPGQGLRLIYYSQIVNDFQKGDIAEGYSVSREKKESFPLTVTSAQKNPTAFYLCASSIGTVWAEAFFGQGTRLTVV.

The rearrangement joins TRBV2 to TRBJ1-2; 11 positions agree with TRBD1. This CDR3 has 15 residues. Germline V gives CDR1 SNHLY, CDR2 FYNNEI. Trimming cost V 5 bases and J 4 bases; bases outside gene matches: 6. CDR3 protein: CASSLGQGAGYGYTF. In DNA form, the CDR3 reads TGTGCCAGCAGTCTCGGACAGGGGGCGGGCTATGGCTACACCTTC.

The gene calls are TRBV5-1 and TRBJ2-5; D unclear. V was trimmed by 0 bases and J by 3 bases, leaving 3 bases between them. Germline values: CDR1 SGHRS, CDR2 YFSETQ. The CDR3 covers 12 residues. CDR3 bases: TGCGCCAGCAGCTTGGGGAAAGAGACCCAGTACTTC. Its translation is CASSLGKETQYF. Looking up the rest from reference TRBV5-1 and TRBJ2-5 gives the full variable domain: KAGVTQTPRYLIKTRGQQVTLSCSPISGHRSVSWYQQTPGQGLQFLFEYFSETQRNKGNFPGRFSGRQFSNSRSEMNVSTLELGDSALYLCASSLGKETQYFGPGTRLLVL.

The chain has TRBV28 and TRBJ2-2, with D possibly TRBD2 on 7 matching bases. In germline, CDR1 is MDHEN, CDR2 SYDVKM. CDR3 length equals 15 residues. V shed 3 bases and J shed 5 bases, with 13 bases lying between them. The DNA of the CDR3 is TGTGCCAGCAGTTTTCGGGGGGCGCGGACCGGGGAGCTGTTTTTT. As protein: CASSFRGARTGELFF.

V is TRBV27 and J is TRBJ1-4; no definite D call. Trimming stripped 2 bases from V and 2 bases from J, with 21 bases between. The CDR3 has 19 residues. CDR1 is MNHEY and CDR2 is SMNVEV in the germline V gene (reference sequence). The CDR3 protein is CASSLNGVGVISTNEKLFF. In DNA form, the CDR3 reads TGTGCCAGCAGTTTAAATGGCGTCGGGGTCATTTCGACTAATGAAAAACTGTTTTTT.

The V and J genes are TRBV19 and TRBJ2-5; D unresolved. The germline CDR1 and CDR2 sequences are LNHDA and SQIVND (reference sequence). The CDR3 runs to 14 residues. Trimming cost V 4 bases and J 4 bases, with 13 bases left between them. CDR3 loop: CASSTHSVPETQYF. The CDR3 DNA sequence: TGTGCCAGTAGTACACACAGCGTCCCAGAGACCCAGTACTTC. The complete variable domain, with remaining parts taken from reference TRBV19 and TRBJ2-5, reads DGGITQSPKYLFRKEGQNVTLSCEQNLNHDAMYWYRQDPGQGLRLIYYSQIVNDFQKGDIAEGYSVSREKKESFPLTVTSAQKNPTAFYLCASSTHSVPETQYFGPGTRLLVL.

The chain couples TRBV5-4 to TRBJ2-7, with 7 nucleotides matching TRBD1. Germline CDR1 SGHNT, CDR2 YYREEE (reference sequence). J gave up 6 bases and V 0 bases, and 6 bases lay outside the gene matches. The CDR3 runs 14 residues. The CDR3 loop reads CASSLGGQVREQYF. The CDR3, as DNA: TGTGCCAGCAGCTTGGGCGGACAGGTGCGCGAGCAGTACTTC.

The V gene is TRBV6-1, the J gene TRBJ1-1, with D uncertain. Germline-derived CDR1 and CDR2 are MNHNS and SASEGT. This CDR3 has 14 amino acids. Trimming left V 4 bases short and J 0 bases short, with 9 bases between. CDR3 sequence: CASSARALNTEAFF. CDR3 in DNA: TGTGCCAGCAGTGCCCGGGCCTTGAACACTGAAGCTTTCTTT.

The rearrangement links TRBV5-8 to TRBJ2-2; D is possibly TRBD1 (7 bases). Trimming left V 1 base short and J 7 bases short, with 11 bases between. The CDR3 totals 14 residues. Germline CDR1 is SGHTS and CDR2 is YDEGEE. The CDR3 DNA reads as TGTGCCAGCAGCTTGACCAGGGGGGTCGGGGAGCTGTTTTTT. Its protein product is CASSLTRGVGELFF.

This clone showed up just a few times. V usage is TRBV9 and J usage is TRBJ2-1; D assignment may be TRBD1 or TRBD2 (7 bases each). V lost 2 bases and J lost 8, with 23 bases in between. The CDR3 contains 17 residues. Germline V gene data show CDR1 as SGDLS and CDR2 as YYNGEE. The CDR3 region is CASSVSYRGTSDYEQFF. DNA for the CDR3: TGTGCCAGCAGCGTTTCTTACAGGGGTACTAGCGACTATGAGCAGTTCTTC.